The clone carrying this TCR beta chain has only one observation. The junction does not match germline at one end; this may be a read error. In germline, CDR1 is SSHAT, CDR2 FNYEAQ (reference sequence). There are 14 residues in the CDR3. The data were produced by immunoSEQ multiplex PCR, yet TCRdb's version contains in-frame clones alone and is incomplete. This table has about 140,000 clones, approximately 94% appearing once. This sample is drawn from a study of control samples from healthy donors and cancer patients. Material for sequencing was blood. The chain recombines TRBV7-7 with TRBJ2-5; TRBD1 agrees at 7 bases. The source is a middle-aged man in good health. The CDR3 region is CASSQDRNKETQYF. CDR3 bases: TGTGCTAGCAGCCAGGACAGGAATAAAGAGACCCAGTACTTC.